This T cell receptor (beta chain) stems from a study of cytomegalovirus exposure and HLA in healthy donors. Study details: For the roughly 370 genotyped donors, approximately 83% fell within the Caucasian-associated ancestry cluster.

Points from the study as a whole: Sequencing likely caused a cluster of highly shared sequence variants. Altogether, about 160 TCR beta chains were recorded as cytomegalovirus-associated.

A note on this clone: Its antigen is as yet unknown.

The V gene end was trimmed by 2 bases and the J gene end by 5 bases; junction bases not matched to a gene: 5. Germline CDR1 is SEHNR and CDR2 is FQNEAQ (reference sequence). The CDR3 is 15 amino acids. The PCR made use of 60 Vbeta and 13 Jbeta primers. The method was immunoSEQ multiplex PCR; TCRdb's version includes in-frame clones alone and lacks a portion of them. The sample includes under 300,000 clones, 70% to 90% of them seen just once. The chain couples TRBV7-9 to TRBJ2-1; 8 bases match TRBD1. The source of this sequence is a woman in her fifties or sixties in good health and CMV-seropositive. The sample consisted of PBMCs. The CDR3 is CASSLFQGANNEQFF. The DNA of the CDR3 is TGTGCCAGCAGCTTATTCCAGGGGGCGAACAATGAGCAGTTCTTC.